This TCR beta chain was obtained from a study of response to subunit inactivated influenza vaccine. General study points: Each seasonal influenza vaccination, the authors suggested, recruits few new T cells.

Trimming at V came to 5 bases and at J to 10 bases, leaving 16 bases not matched to a gene. The CDR3 spans 16 residues. Germline CDR1 and CDR2: SGHVS and FNYEAQ. This clonotype was seen only a few times. Its antigen remains unknown. TCRdb itself ran the RT-PCR reads through MiXCR, one entry per CDR3 protein. The sample contains more than 400,000 distinct CDR3 sequences, 6.5% to 8% of which appear only once. Sample: PBMCs from blood, taken around 2 years after vaccination. This sequence joins TRBV7-6 and TRBJ2-1, with 8 positions matching TRBD1. The TCR comes from a man in his fifties or sixties who received an inactivated influenza vaccine. The DNA of the CDR3 is TGTGCCAGCAGCGCCCTAGGTAGGACAGGGTCGAAAGAGCAGTTCTTC. Translating gives CASSALGRTGSKEQFF.